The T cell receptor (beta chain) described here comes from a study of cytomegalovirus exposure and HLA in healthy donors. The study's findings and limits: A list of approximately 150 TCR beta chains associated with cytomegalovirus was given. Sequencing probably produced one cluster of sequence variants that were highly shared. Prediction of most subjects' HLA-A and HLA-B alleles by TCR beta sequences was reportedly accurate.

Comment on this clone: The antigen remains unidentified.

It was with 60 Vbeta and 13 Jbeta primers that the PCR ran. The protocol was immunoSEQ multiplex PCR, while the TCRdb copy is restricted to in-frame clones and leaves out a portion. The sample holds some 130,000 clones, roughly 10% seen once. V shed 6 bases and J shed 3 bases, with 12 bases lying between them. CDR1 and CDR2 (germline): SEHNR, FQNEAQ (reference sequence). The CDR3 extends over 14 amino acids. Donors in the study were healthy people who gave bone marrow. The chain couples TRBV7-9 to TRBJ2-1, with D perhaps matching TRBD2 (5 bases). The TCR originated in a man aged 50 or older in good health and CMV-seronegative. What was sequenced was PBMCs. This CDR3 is CASSNLADYNEQFF. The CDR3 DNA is TGTGCCAGCAGTAACCTAGCCGACTACAATGAGCAGTTCTTC.